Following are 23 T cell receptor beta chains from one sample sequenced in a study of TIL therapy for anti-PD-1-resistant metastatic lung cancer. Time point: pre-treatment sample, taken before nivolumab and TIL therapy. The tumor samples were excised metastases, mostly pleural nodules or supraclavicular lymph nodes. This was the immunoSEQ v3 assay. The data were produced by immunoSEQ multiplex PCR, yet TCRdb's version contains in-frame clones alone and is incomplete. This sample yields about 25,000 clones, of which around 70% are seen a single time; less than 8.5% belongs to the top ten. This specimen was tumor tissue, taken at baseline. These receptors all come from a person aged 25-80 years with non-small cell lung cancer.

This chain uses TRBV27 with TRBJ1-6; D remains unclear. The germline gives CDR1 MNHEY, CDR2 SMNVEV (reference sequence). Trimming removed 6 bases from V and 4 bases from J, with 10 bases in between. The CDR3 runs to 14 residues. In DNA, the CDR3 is TGTGCCAGCAGCGAGCCTGGTTATAATTCACCCCTCCACTTT. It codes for CASSEPGYNSPLHF.

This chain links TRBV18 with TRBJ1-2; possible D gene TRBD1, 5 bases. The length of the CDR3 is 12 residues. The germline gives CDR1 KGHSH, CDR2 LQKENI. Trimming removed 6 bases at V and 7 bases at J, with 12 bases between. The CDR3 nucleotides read TGTGCCAGCTCGTCTGGAGGGGTTGGCTACACCTTC. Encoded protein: CASSSGGVGYTF.

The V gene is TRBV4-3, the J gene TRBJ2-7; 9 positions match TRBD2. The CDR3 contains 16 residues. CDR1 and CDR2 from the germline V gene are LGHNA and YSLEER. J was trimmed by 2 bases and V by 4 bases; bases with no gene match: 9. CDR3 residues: CASSRQRTSGPYEQYF. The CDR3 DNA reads TGCGCCAGCAGCCGCCAACGAACTAGCGGGCCCTACGAGCAGTACTTC.

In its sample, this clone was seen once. The CDR3 loop reads CASSLEGPYFAGELFF. For the CDR3, the DNA is TGTGCCAGCAGTTTGGAGGGGCCTTATTTCGCCGGGGAGCTGTTTTTT. The V gene is TRBV27, the J gene TRBJ2-2; the D gene is possibly TRBD2 (6 bases). The CDR3 runs to 16 residues. Germline CDR1 is MNHEY and CDR2 is SMNVEV (reference sequence). V gave up 3 bases and J gave up 6 bases, with 17 bases separating them.

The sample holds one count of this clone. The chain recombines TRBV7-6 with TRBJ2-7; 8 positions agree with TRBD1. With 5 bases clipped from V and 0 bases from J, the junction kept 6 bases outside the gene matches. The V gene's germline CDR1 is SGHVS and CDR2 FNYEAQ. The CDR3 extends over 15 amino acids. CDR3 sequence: CASSPDRGSSYEQYF. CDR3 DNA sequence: TGTGCCAGCAGCCCAGACAGGGGAAGCTCCTACGAGCAGTACTTC.

Here the CDR3 reads CASSLAGINTGELFF. For the CDR3, the DNA is TGTGCCAGCAGCTTAGCAGGGATTAACACCGGGGAGCTGTTTTTT. The rearrangement links TRBV7-2 to TRBJ2-2; D gene unclear. Trimming removed 0 bases at V and 2 bases at J, with 7 bases between. The CDR3 spans 15 residues. Germline CDR1 SGHTA, CDR2 FQGNSA.

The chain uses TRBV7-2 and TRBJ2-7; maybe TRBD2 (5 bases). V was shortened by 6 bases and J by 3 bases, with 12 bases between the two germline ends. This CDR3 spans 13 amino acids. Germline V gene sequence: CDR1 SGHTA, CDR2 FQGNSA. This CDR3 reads CASRAPGVYEQYF. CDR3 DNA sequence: TGTGCCAGCAGGGCCCCCGGGGTCTACGAGCAGTACTTC.

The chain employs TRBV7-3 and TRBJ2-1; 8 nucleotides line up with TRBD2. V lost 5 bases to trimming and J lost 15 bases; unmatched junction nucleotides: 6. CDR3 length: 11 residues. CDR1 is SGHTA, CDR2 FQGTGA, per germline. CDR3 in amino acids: CASSPGLGLFF. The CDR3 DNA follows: TGTGCCAGCAGCCCGGGACTAGGGCTGTTCTTC.

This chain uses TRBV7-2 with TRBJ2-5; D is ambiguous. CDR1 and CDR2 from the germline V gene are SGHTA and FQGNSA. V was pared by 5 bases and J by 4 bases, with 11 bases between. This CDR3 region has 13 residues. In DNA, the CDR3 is TGTGCCAGCAGCCCTCCTGCTTCAGAGACCCAGTACTTC. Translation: CASSPPASETQYF.

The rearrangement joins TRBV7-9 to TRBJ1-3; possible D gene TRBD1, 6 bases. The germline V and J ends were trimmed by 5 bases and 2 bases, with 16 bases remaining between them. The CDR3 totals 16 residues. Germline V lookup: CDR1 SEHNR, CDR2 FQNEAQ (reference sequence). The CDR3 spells CASSPRAGTTGNTIYF. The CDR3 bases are TGTGCCAGCAGCCCACGAGCCGGGACAACTGGAAACACCATATATTTT.

This CDR3 is CASGSGPLDTQYF. CDR3 nucleotide sequence: TGTGCCAGCGGGTCAGGCCCACTAGATACGCAGTATTTT. This chain uses TRBV21-1 with TRBJ2-3; the DNA was not used to check the table's D call, TRBD1. TRBV21-1 is a pseudogene. The CDR3 consists of 13 residues.

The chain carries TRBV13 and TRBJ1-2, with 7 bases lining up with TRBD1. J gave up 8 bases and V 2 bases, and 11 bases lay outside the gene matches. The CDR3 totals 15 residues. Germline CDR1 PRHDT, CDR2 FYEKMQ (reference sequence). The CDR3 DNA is TGTGCCAGCAGCTTAAGACAGGGAGGTTTGCGGGGCTACACCTTC. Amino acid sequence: CASSLRQGGLRGYTF.

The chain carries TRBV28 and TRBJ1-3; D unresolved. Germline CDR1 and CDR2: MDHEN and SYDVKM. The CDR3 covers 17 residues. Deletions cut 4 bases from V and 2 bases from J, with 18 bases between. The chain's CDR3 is CASSSFPPGVAGNTIYF. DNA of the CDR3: TGTGCCAGCAGTTCGTTCCCTCCGGGAGTCGCTGGAAACACCATATATTTT.

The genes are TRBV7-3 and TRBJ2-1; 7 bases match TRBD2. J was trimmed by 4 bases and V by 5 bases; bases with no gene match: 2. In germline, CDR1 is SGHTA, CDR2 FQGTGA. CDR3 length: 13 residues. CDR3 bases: TGTGCCAGCAGCGTTAGCGGGTACAATGAGCAGTTCTTC. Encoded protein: CASSVSGYNEQFF.

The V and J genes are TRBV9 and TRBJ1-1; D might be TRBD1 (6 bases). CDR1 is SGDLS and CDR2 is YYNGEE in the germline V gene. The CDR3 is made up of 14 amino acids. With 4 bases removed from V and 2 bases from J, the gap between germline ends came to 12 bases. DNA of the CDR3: TGTGCCAGCAGCACCCCAGGGGTAAACACTGAAGCTTTCTTT. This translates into CASSTPGVNTEAFF.

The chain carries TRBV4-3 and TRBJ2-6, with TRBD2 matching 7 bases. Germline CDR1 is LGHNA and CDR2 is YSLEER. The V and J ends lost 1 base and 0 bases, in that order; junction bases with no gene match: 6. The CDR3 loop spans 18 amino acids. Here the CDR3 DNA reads TGCGCCAGCAGCCAAGTCGGGGGGTCCTACTCTGGGGCCAACGTCCTGACTTTC. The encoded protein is CASSQVGGSYSGANVLTF.

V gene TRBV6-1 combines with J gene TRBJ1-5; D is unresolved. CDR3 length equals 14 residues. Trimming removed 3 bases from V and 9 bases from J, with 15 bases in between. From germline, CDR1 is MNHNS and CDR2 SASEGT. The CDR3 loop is CASSEAGQIWPQHF. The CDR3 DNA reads TGTGCCAGCAGTGAGGCGGGCCAGATTTGGCCCCAGCATTTT.

The CDR3 is CASSLSRDHRVDTQYF. Written as DNA, the CDR3 is TGTGCCAGCAGTTTATCTAGGGACCACCGGGTAGATACGCAGTATTTT. The gene calls are TRBV27 and TRBJ2-3, with D perhaps given as TRBD1 or TRBD2 (5 bases each). There are 16 residues in the CDR3. The germline V gene encodes CDR1 MNHEY and CDR2 SMNVEV (reference sequence). Trimming stripped 0 bases from V and 5 bases from J, with 15 bases between.

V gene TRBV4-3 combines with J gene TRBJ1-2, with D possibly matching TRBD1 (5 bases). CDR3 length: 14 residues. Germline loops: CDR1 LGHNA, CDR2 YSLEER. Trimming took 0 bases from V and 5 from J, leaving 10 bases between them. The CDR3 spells CASSQEEGMYGYTF. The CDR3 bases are TGCGCCAGCAGCCAAGAGGAGGGGATGTATGGCTACACCTTC.

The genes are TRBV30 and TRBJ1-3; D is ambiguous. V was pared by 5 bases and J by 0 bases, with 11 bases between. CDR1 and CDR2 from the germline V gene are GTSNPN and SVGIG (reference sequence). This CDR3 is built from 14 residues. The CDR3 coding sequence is TGTGCCTGGGAGTCCCCCCTCTCTGGAAACACCATATATTTT. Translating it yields CAWESPLSGNTIYF.

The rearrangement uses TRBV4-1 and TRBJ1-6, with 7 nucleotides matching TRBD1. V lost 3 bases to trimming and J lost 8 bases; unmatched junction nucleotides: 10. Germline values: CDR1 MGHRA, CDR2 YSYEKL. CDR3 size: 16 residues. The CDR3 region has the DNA TGCGCCAGCAGCCAGGGAACAGGGGCAGGGTATTCACCCCTCCACTTT. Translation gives CASSQGTGAGYSPLHF.

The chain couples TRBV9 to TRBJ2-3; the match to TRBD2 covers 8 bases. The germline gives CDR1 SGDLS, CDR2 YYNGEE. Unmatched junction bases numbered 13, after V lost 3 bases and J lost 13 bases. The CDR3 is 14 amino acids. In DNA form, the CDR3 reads TGTGCCAGCAGCGAGGCGGGGGGACCCCTCGGGAAGTATTTT. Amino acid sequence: CASSEAGGPLGKYF.

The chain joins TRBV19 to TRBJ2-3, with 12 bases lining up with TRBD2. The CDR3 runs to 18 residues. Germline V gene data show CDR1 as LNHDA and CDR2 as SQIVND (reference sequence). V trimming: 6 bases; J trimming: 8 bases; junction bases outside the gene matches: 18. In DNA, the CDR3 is TGTGCCAGTAGCACGACGACCTCGACTAGCGGGGGAGTGGGTACGCAGTATTTT. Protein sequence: CASSTTTSTSGGVGTQYF.